This is a list of T cell receptor beta chains from one sample in a study of blood T cell repertoires in COVID-19. Generated by immunoSEQ multiplex PCR, the TCRdb table keeps only in-frame clones and is missing some. The table includes some 220,000 clones, 84% detected once. The sequenced material came from peripheral blood. The receptors derive from a woman between 25 and 40 years old who had recovered from COVID-19. Each CDR3 is given without its conserved first and last residue. D genes are given only for firm matches. Size tells how often a clone was seen (once, few, many) or the class of an expanded clone, and some rows leave it out.

J	size	D	V	CDR3
TRBJ1-1	.	.	TRBV18	ASSPSRARRTEAF
TRBJ1-3	.	.	TRBV28	ASSLGQTRGNTIY
TRBJ2-1	.	.	TRBV27	ASSHYLVGRNNEQF
TRBJ2-7	few	TRBD1	TRBV6-5	ASTSQGAREQY
TRBJ2-1	.	TRBD2	TRBV10-3	AISESLAGATKQF
TRBJ1-6	.	.	TRBV24-1	ATSVAYNSPLH
TRBJ2-3	.	.	TRBV7-9	ASSFDHTGTDTQY
TRBJ1-3	.	.	TRBV2	ASSGGISGNTIY
TRBJ2-6	.	.	TRBV13	ASSFGDRSFSGANVLT
TRBJ1-1	.	.	TRBV2	AIASPWPEAF
TRBJ2-3	.	TRBD2	TRBV7-2	ASSSPPGTSGSTDTQY
TRBJ1-1	many	.	TRBV5-5	ASSLQGRNTEAF
TRBJ2-7	.	TRBD2	TRBV3-1/TRBV3-2	ASSALAGGPYEQY
TRBJ2-3	.	.	TRBV29-1	STCRSYTDTQY
TRBJ1-1	once	.	TRBV29-1	SVDQGGGTEAF
TRBJ2-3	.	TRBD2	TRBV28	ASSRPTSGSTDTQY
TRBJ2-1	.	.	TRBV20-1	SASERTYNEQF
TRBJ2-2	.	TRBD2	TRBV5-1	ASSKREGGSGELF
TRBJ2-7	.	TRBD1	TRBV15	ATSGDRASYEQY
TRBJ2-7	few	TRBD2	TRBV9	ASSVDDAGGREQY
TRBJ1-4	.	.	TRBV24-1	ATSDTRVASEKLF
TRBJ2-1	few	.	TRBV18	ASSPTAPGQSNEQF
TRBJ2-7	.	.	TRBV28	ASNLMAGANYEQY
TRBJ2-2	.	TRBD1	TRBV30	AWSLTGSGELF
TRBJ2-1	.	TRBD2	TRBV5-1	ASSPMGLAGGSYNEQF
TRBJ2-1	.	.	TRBV27	ASSSSRRAGAVGEQF
TRBJ2-2	.	TRBD2	TRBV15	ATSFQVPGLAGLFGTGELF
TRBJ2-1	.	TRBD2	TRBV28	ASRLTSGPVNEQF
TRBJ2-3	few	TRBD2	TRBV6-4	ASSEAGGRDTQY
TRBJ1-6	.	TRBD1	TRBV6-1	ASSVGQRDLRSYNSPLH
TRBJ2-2	.	TRBD2	TRBV4-1	ASSQGVSGGGLIRELF
TRBJ1-2	medium-sized	TRBD1	TRBV9	ASSVDRGYGYT
TRBJ1-4	.	TRBD1	TRBV2	ASSEAAPGTGVNEKLF
TRBJ2-7	.	TRBD1	TRBV28	ASSSGQSYEQY
TRBJ2-3	.	TRBD2	TRBV27	ASSPLLAGGPTDTQY
TRBJ2-3	.	.	TRBV7-2	ASSLWLTGDTQY
TRBJ2-5	.	.	TRBV9	ASSDRQETQY
TRBJ2-3	.	TRBD1	TRBV7-9	ASSPGDRALTDTQY
TRBJ1-4	.	.	TRBV6-1	ASSDAGALF
TRBJ2-7	.	.	TRBV2	ASRTEDRPYEQY
TRBJ2-5	.	TRBD2	TRBV29-1	SVVRTSEYQETQY
TRBJ2-7	once	.	TRBV9	ASSPRLDAVLEQY
TRBJ1-1	.	TRBD1	TRBV9	ASSVSGQGLGSTEAF
TRBJ2-1	.	.	TRBV2	ASTGLSPF
TRBJ2-7	.	.	TRBV19	ASSRTPLADSYEQY
TRBJ2-7	.	TRBD2	TRBV5-1	ASSWGLAGVLRYEQY
TRBJ2-2	.	TRBD2	TRBV5-1	ASSPGLAGGRGAELF
TRBJ2-5	.	.	TRBV28	ATWGEKYQETQY
TRBJ1-1	.	.	TRBV27	ASSLTGTEAF
TRBJ1-4	few	.	TRBV6-6	ASSLQGFNEKLF
TRBJ2-5	.	TRBD2	TRBV2	ASSEAPVAGTQY